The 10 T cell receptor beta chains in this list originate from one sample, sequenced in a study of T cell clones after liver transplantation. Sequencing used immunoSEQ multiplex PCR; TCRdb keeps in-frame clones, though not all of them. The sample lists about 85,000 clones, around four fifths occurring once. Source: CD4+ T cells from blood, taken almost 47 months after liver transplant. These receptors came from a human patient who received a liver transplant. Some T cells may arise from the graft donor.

The CDR3 reads CASSVEWLNTGELFF. The CDR3 DNA follows: TGTGCCAGCAGCGTAGAATGGTTAAACACCGGGGAGCTGTTTTTT. The chain links TRBV9 to TRBJ2-2; D uncertain. CDR1 is SGDLS, CDR2 YYNGEE, per germline. This CDR3 is 15 amino acids long. The V gene lost 0 bases and the J gene lost 2 bases, with 8 bases spanning the gap.

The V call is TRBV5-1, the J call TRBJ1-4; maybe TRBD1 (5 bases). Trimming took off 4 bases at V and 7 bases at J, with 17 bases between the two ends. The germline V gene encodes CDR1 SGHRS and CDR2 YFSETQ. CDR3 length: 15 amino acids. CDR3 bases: TGCGCCAGCAGCACCGGGGGGGTGGACGCTGAAAAACTGTTTTTT. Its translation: CASSTGGVDAEKLFF.

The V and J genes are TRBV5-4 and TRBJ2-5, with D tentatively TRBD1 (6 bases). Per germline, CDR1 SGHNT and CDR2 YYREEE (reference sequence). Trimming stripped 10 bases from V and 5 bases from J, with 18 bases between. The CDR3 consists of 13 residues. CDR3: CALGTRSRETQYF. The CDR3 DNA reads TGTGCCCTAGGGACACGGTCGAGGGAGACCCAGTACTTC.

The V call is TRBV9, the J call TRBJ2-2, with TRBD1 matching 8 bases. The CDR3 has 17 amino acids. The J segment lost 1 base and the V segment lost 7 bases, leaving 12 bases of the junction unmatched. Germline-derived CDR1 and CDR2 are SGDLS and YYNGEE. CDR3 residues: CASEAPWTGMNTGELFF. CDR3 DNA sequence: TGTGCCAGCGAAGCCCCCTGGACAGGGATGAACACCGGGGAGCTGTTTTTT.

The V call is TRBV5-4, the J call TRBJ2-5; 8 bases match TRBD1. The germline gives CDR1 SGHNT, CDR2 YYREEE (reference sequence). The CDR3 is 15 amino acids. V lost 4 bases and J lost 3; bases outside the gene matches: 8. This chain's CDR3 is CASSLPPGGEETQYF. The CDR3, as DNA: TGTGCCAGCAGCCTCCCTCCAGGGGGCGAAGAGACCCAGTACTTC.

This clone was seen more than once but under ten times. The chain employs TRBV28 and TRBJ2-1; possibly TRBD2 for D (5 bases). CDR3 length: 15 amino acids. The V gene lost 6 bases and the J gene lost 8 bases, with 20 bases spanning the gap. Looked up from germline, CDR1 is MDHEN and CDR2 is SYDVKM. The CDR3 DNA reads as TGTGCCAGCAGACCTTCCACGGCCGGGGTATATGAGCAGTTCTTC. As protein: CASRPSTAGVYEQFF.

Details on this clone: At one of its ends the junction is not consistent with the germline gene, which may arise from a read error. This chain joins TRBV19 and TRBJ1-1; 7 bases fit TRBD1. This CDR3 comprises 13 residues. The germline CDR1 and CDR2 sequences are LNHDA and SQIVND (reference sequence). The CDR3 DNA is TGTACCAGTAGTATAAGACAGGGCACTGAAGCTTTCTTT. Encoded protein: CTSSIRQGTEAFF. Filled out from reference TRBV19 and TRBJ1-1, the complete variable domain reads DGGITQSPKYLFRKEGQNVTLSCEQNLNHDAMYWYRQDPGQGLRLIYYSQIVNDFQKGDIAEGYSVSREKKESFPLTVTSAQKNPTAFYLCTSSIRQGTEAFFGQGTRLTVV.

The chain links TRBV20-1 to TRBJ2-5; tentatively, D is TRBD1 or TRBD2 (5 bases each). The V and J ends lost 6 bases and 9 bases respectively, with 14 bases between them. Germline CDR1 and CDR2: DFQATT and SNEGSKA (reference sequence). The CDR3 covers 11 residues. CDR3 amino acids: CSAWDPPSQYF. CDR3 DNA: TGCAGTGCATGGGACCCGCCTTCCCAGTACTTC.

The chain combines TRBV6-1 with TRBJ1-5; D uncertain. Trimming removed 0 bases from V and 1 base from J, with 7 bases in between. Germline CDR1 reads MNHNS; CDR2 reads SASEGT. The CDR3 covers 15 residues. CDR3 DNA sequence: TGTGCCAGCAGTGAAGCACTTATGAGCAATCAGCCCCAGCATTTT. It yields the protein CASSEALMSNQPQHF.

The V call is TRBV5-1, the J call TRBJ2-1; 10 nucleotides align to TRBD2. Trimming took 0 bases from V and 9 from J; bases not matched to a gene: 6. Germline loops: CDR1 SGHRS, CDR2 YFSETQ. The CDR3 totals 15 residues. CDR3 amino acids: CASSLAQAGGPEQFF. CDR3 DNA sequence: TGCGCCAGCAGCTTGGCCCAAGCGGGAGGGCCTGAGCAGTTCTTC.